Below, 30 T cell receptor beta chains from the same sample are listed, as sequenced in a study of blood T cell repertoires in COVID-19. TCRdb keeps only in-frame clones here, not all; method: immunoSEQ multiplex PCR. The table lists 400,000 to 450,000 clones, 89% of them singletons, with around 1.5% in the top ten. The sequenced sample consisted of peripheral blood. The source is a woman aged 40 to 49 with COVID-19, enrolled during active disease.

This clone was counted only a few times. The CDR3 DNA reads as TGTGCCAGCAGTGGGACATCTAACTATGGCTACACCTTC. It encodes CASSGTSNYGYTF. The rearrangement links TRBV12-3 or TRBV12-4 to TRBJ1-2, with a tentative D call TRBD1 (6 bases). CDR3 length equals 13 residues. Between the trimmed V and J ends, which lost 5 bases and 0 bases, there was a span of 7 bases.

This clone occurred once. The chain couples TRBV15 to TRBJ1-6; the D is unclear. The V gene lost 0 bases and the J gene lost 14 bases, with 8 bases spanning the gap. CDR1 is LNHNV, CDR2 YYDKDF, per germline (reference sequence). This CDR3 region has 12 residues. This CDR3 is CATSRDQSALHF. DNA of the CDR3: TGTGCCACCAGCAGAGATCAAAGCGCCCTCCACTTT.

Details on this clone: The sample contains more than one DNA sequence encoding this CDR3. J is TRBJ1-5 and V is TRBV5-1, with 7 bases identical to TRBD1. This CDR3 region has 15 residues. V shed 0 bases and J 2 bases; nucleotides not matched to a gene: 2. Per germline, CDR1 SGHRS and CDR2 YFSETQ. The CDR3 is CASSLAGTGNQPQHF. CDR3 DNA sequence: TGCGCCAGCAGCTTGGCCGGGACAGGCAATCAGCCCCAGCATTTT.

The count of this clone is one. This sequence joins TRBV6-2 or TRBV6-3 and TRBJ1-4, with 10 bases identical to TRBD1. The germline CDR1 and CDR2 sequences are MNHEY and SVGEGT. The CDR3 has 18 amino acids. V dropped 1 base and J dropped 0; count of bases not matched to a gene: 5. In nucleotides, the CDR3 is TGTGCCAGCAGTTACTGGGACAGGGGAAGCGCAACTAATGAAAAACTGTTTTTT. It specifies CASSYWDRGSATNEKLFF.

The J gene is TRBJ2-7, the V gene TRBV6-5, with D tentatively TRBD2 (6 bases). Germline CDR1 and CDR2: MNHEY and SVGAGI. This CDR3 comprises 14 residues. Trimming removed 3 bases at V and 5 bases at J, with 14 bases between. In nucleotides, the CDR3 is TGTGCCAGCAGTTATTACGGGAGTCTGGACGAGCAGTACTTC. It is translated as CASSYYGSLDEQYF.

The chain combines TRBV18 with TRBJ1-2; D remains unclear. CDR3 length: 12 amino acids. V dropped 4 bases and J dropped 4 bases, with 7 bases sitting between them. Germline V CDR1 and CDR2: KGHSH, LQKENI. The CDR3 DNA is TGTGCCAGCTCACGCGCAGGCTATGGCTACACCTTC. It codes for CASSRAGYGYTF.

The J gene is TRBJ1-6, the V gene TRBV4-3; D is possibly TRBD1 (5 bases). The CDR3 runs 17 residues. The V end lost 1 base, the J end lost 5 bases, and 15 bases lay between the germline ends. Looked up from germline, CDR1 is LGHNA and CDR2 is YSLEER. The CDR3 is CASSQAPTDSDNSPLHF. The CDR3 coding sequence is TGCGCCAGCAGCCAAGCCCCGACAGATTCCGATAATTCACCCCTCCACTTT.

V usage is TRBV4-1 and J usage is TRBJ1-1; TRBD1 aligns across 12 bases. This CDR3 is 13 amino acids long. The V gene end was trimmed by 1 base and the J gene end by 10 bases; junction bases not matched to a gene: 1. Per the germline V gene, CDR1 is MGHRA and CDR2 is YSYEKL. This chain's CDR3 is CASSQGDRGLAFF. The CDR3 coding sequence is TGCGCCAGCAGCCAAGGGGACAGGGGGCTAGCTTTCTTT.

The rearrangement uses TRBV9 and TRBJ2-1; TRBD2 agrees at 9 bases. With V trimmed by 4 bases and J by 10 bases, 12 bases remained unmatched. CDR1 and CDR2 from the germline V gene are SGDLS and YYNGEE. This CDR3 is 15 amino acids long. The CDR3 DNA sequence: TGTGCCAGCAGCTATCCGGTGCGGGGGGGCCGCGAGCAGTTCTTC. Protein: CASSYPVRGGREQFF.

The chain uses TRBV24-1 and TRBJ1-1, with 9 bases aligning to TRBD1. The CDR3 runs to 13 residues. With V trimmed by 7 bases and J by 2 bases, 1 base remained unmatched. CDR1 is KGHDR, CDR2 SFDVKD, per germline. CDR3 residues: CATRGQGNTEAFF. DNA for the CDR3: TGTGCCACCAGGGGACAGGGTAACACTGAAGCTTTCTTT.

In its sample, this clone was seen a few times. The chain carries TRBV10-3 and TRBJ1-3; 9 bases agree with TRBD1. Germline CDR1 ENHRY, CDR2 SYGVKD. This CDR3 comprises 14 residues. V lost 6 bases to trimming and J lost 4 bases; unmatched junction nucleotides: 4. The CDR3 nucleotides are TGTGCCATCAGACAGGGGGCCTCAGGAAACACCATATATTTT. Protein sequence: CAIRQGASGNTIYF.

This clone was seen a single time. This sequence joins TRBV6-5 and TRBJ1-2; D unclear. Germline V lookup: CDR1 MNHEY, CDR2 SVGAGI. The length of the CDR3 is 16 residues. Trimming pared 0 bases from V and 4 bases from J, leaving 15 bases between. CDR3 DNA: TGTGCCAGCAGTTACTCCCCAGAGGGCTTCAGCTATGGCTACACCTTC. Translating gives CASSYSPEGFSYGYTF.

CDR3 amino acids: CASSQGQGLKTQYF. CDR3 DNA: TGCGCCAGCAGCCAAGGACAGGGGCTAAAGACCCAGTACTTC. The chain links TRBV4-3 to TRBJ2-5, with TRBD1 matching over 8 bases. The CDR3 contains 14 residues. Germline CDR1 reads LGHNA; CDR2 reads YSLEER. The V segment lost 1 base and the J segment 6 bases; nucleotides outside the gene matches: 4.

This chain connects TRBV28 to TRBJ2-3; D call uncertain. The V gene lost 5 bases and the J gene lost 1 base, with 10 bases spanning the gap. The CDR3 runs to 14 residues. Looked up from germline, CDR1 is MDHEN and CDR2 is SYDVKM. The CDR3 region has the DNA TGTGCCAGCAGTCCCCACCAGGGCACAGATACGCAGTATTTT. As protein: CASSPHQGTDTQYF.

This clone was observed a single time. The rearrangement links TRBV5-4 to TRBJ2-7; D is ambiguous. Between the trimmed V and J ends, which lost 4 bases and 6 bases, there was a span of 17 bases. Per germline, CDR1 SGHNT and CDR2 YYREEE (reference sequence). The CDR3 is 14 residues long. As DNA, the CDR3 is TGTGCCAGCAGCGCCGGAGTGAACCCTCGCGAGCAGTACTTC. Translated, it gives CASSAGVNPREQYF.

The chain uses TRBV28 and TRBJ1-3, with D unresolved. This CDR3 contains 16 residues. V lost 2 bases and J lost 3, with 14 bases in between. Germline lookup yields CDR1 MDHEN and CDR2 SYDVKM. As DNA, the CDR3 is TGTGCCAGCAGTTTAAGTTCCGCGGTTATTGGAAACACCATATATTTT. Protein sequence: CASSLSSAVIGNTIYF.

This rearrangement joins TRBV4-1 to TRBJ1-1; maybe TRBD1 (5 bases). CDR1 is MGHRA and CDR2 is YSYEKL in the germline V gene. The CDR3 covers 16 residues. Trimming removed 1 base at V and 5 bases at J, with 17 bases between. CDR3 residues: CASSQVDYTGGTEAFF. The CDR3 coding sequence is TGCGCCAGCAGCCAAGTGGATTATACAGGAGGGACTGAAGCTTTCTTT.

Remarks on this clone: Distinct nucleotide sequences in the sample also encode this CDR3. The chain has TRBV28 and TRBJ1-4, with TRBD1 matching over 10 bases. V shed 5 bases and J 7 bases; nucleotides not matched to a gene: 7. Per germline, CDR1 MDHEN and CDR2 SYDVKM. The CDR3 totals 15 residues. The CDR3 spells CASSLPGQGGEKLFF. CDR3 coding DNA: TGTGCCAGCAGTCTTCCCGGACAGGGGGGTGAAAAACTGTTTTTT.

This sequence joins TRBV5-4 and TRBJ1-1; TRBD1 is a possible D gene (5 bases). V gave up 6 bases and J gave up 3 bases, with 15 bases separating them. The CDR3 extends over 14 amino acids. Germline assignment: CDR1 SGHNT and CDR2 YYREEE (reference sequence). The CDR3, as DNA: TGTGCCAGCAACCCAGGTGGAGGGGACACTGAAGCTTTCTTT. This translates into CASNPGGGDTEAFF.

This rearrangement joins TRBV7-2 to TRBJ1-5; the D is unclear. V dropped 8 bases and J dropped 6 bases, with 20 bases sitting between them. The CDR3 sequence is 15 residues long. Germline CDR1 is SGHTA and CDR2 is FQGNSA. Written as DNA, the CDR3 is TGTGCCAGCTTCCCGTCCAGGCCCGTTTGTCAGCCCCAGCATTTT. This sequence encodes CASFPSRPVCQPQHF.

This chain uses TRBV5-4 with TRBJ1-3; tentative D call: TRBD1 (5 bases). Germline V lookup: CDR1 SGHNT, CDR2 YYREEE (reference sequence). V shed 2 bases and J shed 8 bases, with 23 bases lying between them. The CDR3 runs 17 residues. CDR3 sequence (DNA): TGTGCCAGCAGCTTATATAGGCCGGGACTCCCTAGGGACACCATATATTTT. This codes for CASSLYRPGLPRDTIYF.

The rearrangement uses TRBV6-1 and TRBJ2-3; the D is unclear. Germline V gene data show CDR1 as MNHNS and CDR2 as SASEGT. The CDR3 contains 14 residues. Trimming left V 2 bases short and J 0 bases short, with 6 bases between. The CDR3 here is CASSETASTDTQYF. CDR3 sequence (DNA): TGTGCCAGCAGTGAAACAGCTAGCACAGATACGCAGTATTTT.

The V and J genes are TRBV7-9 and TRBJ2-7, with 8 bases aligning to TRBD1. V was clipped by 5 bases and J by 5 bases; unmatched bases: 14. Looked up from germline, CDR1 is SEHNR and CDR2 is FQNEAQ (reference sequence). The CDR3 sequence is 16 residues long. CDR3 loop: CASSQRPGQAAHEQYF. CDR3 in DNA: TGTGCCAGCAGCCAACGACCGGGACAGGCTGCCCACGAGCAGTACTTC.

The chain recombines TRBV6-2 or TRBV6-3 with TRBJ1-5; the match to TRBD1 covers 10 bases. The junction had 4 bases not matched to a gene; V was cut back by 4 bases and J by 7 bases. The CDR3 has 14 residues. Germline V gene data show CDR1 as MNHEY and CDR2 as SVGEGT. In DNA, the CDR3 is TGTGCCAGCAGTTCCGGGACAGGGGAACAGCCCCAGCATTTT. Amino acid sequence: CASSSGTGEQPQHF.

V is TRBV5-5 and J is TRBJ1-3; 9 bases align to TRBD1. Per the germline V gene, CDR1 is SGHKS and CDR2 is YYEKEE (reference sequence). This CDR3 region has 16 residues. J gave up 7 bases and V 4 bases, and 12 bases lay outside the gene matches. DNA for the CDR3: TGTGCCAGCAGCAGCTTGGGACAGGGACTCCACAACACCATATATTTT. It specifies CASSSLGQGLHNTIYF.

The chain has TRBV5-1 and TRBJ1-1; D gene unclear. CDR3 length: 16 amino acids. CDR1 and CDR2 from the germline V gene are SGHRS and YFSETQ. V gave up 2 bases and J gave up 4 bases, with 18 bases separating them. The CDR3 sequence: CASSFDPSGAGTEAFF. The CDR3 bases are TGCGCCAGCAGCTTCGATCCCTCAGGCGCGGGCACTGAAGCTTTCTTT. Drawing the rest from reference TRBV5-1 and TRBJ1-1, the complete variable domain is KAGVTQTPRYLIKTRGQQVTLSCSPISGHRSVSWYQQTPGQGLQFLFEYFSETQRNKGNFPGRFSGRQFSNSRSEMNVSTLELGDSALYLCASSFDPSGAGTEAFFGQGTRLTVV.

The chain uses TRBV7-9 and TRBJ1-1; 10 positions agree with TRBD1. Germline CDR1 SEHNR, CDR2 FQNEAQ (reference sequence). The CDR3 spans 14 residues. The junction had 6 bases not matched to a gene; V was cut back by 5 bases and J by 6 bases. The CDR3 is CASSGRDRGPEAFF. CDR3 coding DNA: TGTGCCAGCAGCGGCCGGGACAGGGGACCTGAAGCTTTCTTT.

This chain joins TRBV28 and TRBJ1-5; tentatively, D is TRBD1 (5 bases). The CDR3 contains 16 residues. V gave up 5 bases and J gave up 2 bases, with 16 bases separating them. The germline V gene encodes CDR1 MDHEN and CDR2 SYDVKM. The CDR3 nucleotides are TGTGCCAGCAGTGAGCATAGGGGAGGAGGCAATCAGCCCCAGCATTTT. Translated: CASSEHRGGGNQPQHF.

Only one count was recorded for this clone. The genes are TRBV28 and TRBJ1-3; D gene ambiguous. There are 14 residues in the CDR3. V lost 3 bases and J 0 bases, leaving 6 bases between the germline ends. Looked up from germline, CDR1 is MDHEN and CDR2 is SYDVKM. Here the CDR3 DNA reads TGTGCCAGCAGTTTTGGCACCTCTGGAAACACCATATATTTT. It encodes CASSFGTSGNTIYF.

The chain carries TRBV5-1 and TRBJ2-3, with 8 bases aligning to TRBD2. Per the germline V gene, CDR1 is SGHRS and CDR2 is YFSETQ. This CDR3 has 14 amino acids. V trimming: 3 bases; J trimming: 5 bases; junction bases outside the gene matches: 5. The CDR3 reads CASSSSGGQDTQYF. The DNA for the CDR3 is TGCGCCAGCAGCTCTTCGGGGGGGCAAGATACGCAGTATTTT. Based on the CDR3 plus reference TRBV5-1 and TRBJ2-3, the full variable domain is KAGVTQTPRYLIKTRGQQVTLSCSPISGHRSVSWYQQTPGQGLQFLFEYFSETQRNKGNFPGRFSGRQFSNSRSEMNVSTLELGDSALYLCASSSSGGQDTQYFGPGTRLTVL.